This T cell receptor beta chain was retrieved from a study of T-cell memory formation after mild COVID-19 (dated by TCRdb to the early 2020s). Context from the whole study: TCR sequence clusters from the two donors were largely donor specific. T-cell clones expanding and contracting after mild COVID-19 in two donors were tracked by longitudinal TCRalpha and TCRbeta repertoire sequencing. The cohort was made up of two young adult volunteers, one female and one male, who were previously healthy. Points the paper makes about the study in general: The detection of some responding clones in pre-infection memory suggests that pre-existing cross-reactive memory T cells joined the SARS-CoV-2 response. SARS-CoV-2 specificity of the second-wave clones peaking on day 37 was not confirmed. Contracting CD4+ clones were located mainly in the CM and EM memory subsets, whereas CD8+ clones were found to be enriched in EMRA. Only a couple of mild cases were covered in the study, and larger cohorts including severe cases with pre-infection samples were considered necessary. Balanced CD4/CD8 phenotypes were observed for clones contracting from day 15 to 85, whereas a bias towards CD4+ was observed for a second wave of clones expanding from day 15 to 37.

TCRdb lists the instrument as Illumina NovaSeq 6000. TCRalpha and TCRbeta cDNA libraries were constructed by 5'RACE with constant-segment primers, with sample barcodes and unique molecular identifiers being introduced. RNA was extracted from every sample with Trizol reagent. Amplification of the libraries took two PCR steps, and the second step added a second sample barcode plus Illumina TruSeq adapters. Sequencing of the libraries was done on an Illumina NovaSeq, producing 2 x 150 bp paired-end reads. The study's own analysis went as follows. Demultiplexing of reads and collapsing into UMI-guided consensus sequences were performed with migec v1.2.7. Using mixcr v2.1.11, UMI consensuses were aligned to TRA and TRB V and J templates and then assembled into clonotypes. A clonotype was counted as expanded or contracted only when both edgeR and NoisET called the clonotype significant, with the noise models trained on biological replicates. edgeR calls used a false discovery rate-adjusted p below 0.01 and a log2 fold-change threshold of 1. As an exploratory analysis of dynamics, max-normalized trajectories of the 1000 most abundant clonotypes were examined by PCA with hierarchical clustering. Separately sequenced CD4+ and CD8+ repertoires were used to assign the CD4 or CD8 phenotype of responding clones. TCRdb ran its own pipeline on the public reads, namely fastp trimming at Q25 and MiXCR clone calling, and kept in-frame beta chains. When rows share a CDR3 protein, they turn into one entry using the most common DNA and genes. Clone size and V and J calls follow TCRdb, not the original study. The sample table contains around 310,000 distinct CDR3 sequences; only one count was recorded for about 13% of them. 21% of the sample rests with the top ten.

With respect to this clonotype: What antigen it recognizes has not been identified. Nothing much larger sits one base from this clone, and base qualities are not available.

The trim is 1 base for V and 9 bases for J, with a gap of 10 bases between the germline ends. CDR1 LGHNA and CDR2 YSLEER are derived from the germline V gene. The cysteine opens and the phenylalanine closes a CDR3 of 13 amino acids. Only the CDR3 part of the read is kept: 39 bases, read in frame from the first base. PBMCs were isolated by Ficoll-Paque density gradient centrifugation. The sequenced material came from PBMCs or a T cell subset sorted from them (not recorded which). This clonotype was sampled from a man younger than 35 who had mild COVID-19 (a few samples of this study predate the infection). The sample titles of this study are shuffled in the database, so cell type and time point are left out; the donor was told from shared clones. The V gene is TRBV4-3 and the J gene is TRBJ2-1; the D segment could be TRBD1, given 6 matching bases. The CDR3 here reads CASSQGEGGEQFF. The DNA sequence reads TGCGCCAGCAGCCAAGGCGAAGGGGGTGAGCAGTTCTTC.